The sequence of this TCR beta chain was determined in a study of T cells in Graves' hyperthyroidism and ophthalmopathy. There were TCR beta CDR3 regions amplified from RNA transcripts. The TCR CDR3 first-round RT-PCR relied on the HTBI primer set. TCRdb re-called the multiplex PCR reads through MiXCR, storing one row per CDR3 protein. The sample has approximately 500,000 distinct CDR3 sequences, about 43% seen once. The TCR originated in a woman between 18 and 30 years old with Graves' hyperthyroidism. The sample taken for sequencing was peripheral blood or thyroid tissue (not recorded which).

The DNA for the CDR3 is TGTGCCACCAGCGCTACAGGAGGCTCTGGCTACACCTTC. It yields the protein CATSATGGSGYTF. J is TRBJ1-2 and V is TRBV15; TRBD1 is a possible D gene (5 bases). Germline CDR1 reads LNHNV; CDR2 reads YYDKDF (reference sequence). V gave up 5 bases and J gave up 7 bases, with 14 bases separating them. This CDR3 region has 13 residues.